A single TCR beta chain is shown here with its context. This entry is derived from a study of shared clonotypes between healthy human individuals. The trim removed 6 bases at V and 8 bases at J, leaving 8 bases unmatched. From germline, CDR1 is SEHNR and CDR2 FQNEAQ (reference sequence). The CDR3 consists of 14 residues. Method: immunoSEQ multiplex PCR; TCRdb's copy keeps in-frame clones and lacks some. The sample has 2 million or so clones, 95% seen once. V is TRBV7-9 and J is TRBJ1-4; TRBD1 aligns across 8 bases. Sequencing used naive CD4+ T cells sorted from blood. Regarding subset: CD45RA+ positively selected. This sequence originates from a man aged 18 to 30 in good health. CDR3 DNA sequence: TGTGCCAGCAGGTCGACAGGGGTGGGGGAAAAACTGTTTTTT. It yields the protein CASRSTGVGEKLFF.